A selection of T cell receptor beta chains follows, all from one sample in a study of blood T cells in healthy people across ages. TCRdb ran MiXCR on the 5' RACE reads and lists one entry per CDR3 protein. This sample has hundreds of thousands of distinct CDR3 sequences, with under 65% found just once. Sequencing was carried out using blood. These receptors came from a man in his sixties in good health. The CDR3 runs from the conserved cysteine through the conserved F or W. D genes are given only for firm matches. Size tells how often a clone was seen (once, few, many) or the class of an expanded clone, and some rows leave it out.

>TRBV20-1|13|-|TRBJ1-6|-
CSARWSDQSPLHF
TGCAGTGCTAGATGGTCAGATCAATCACCCCTCCACTTT
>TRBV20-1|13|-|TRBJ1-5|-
CSARDGGISLQHF
TGCAGTGCTAGAGACGGAGGTATCAGCCTCCAGCATTTT
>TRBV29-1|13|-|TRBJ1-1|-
CSGAQGLGTEAFF
TGCAGCGGTGCCCAGGGTTTGGGCACTGAAGCTTTCTTT
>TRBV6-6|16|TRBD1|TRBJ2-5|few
CASVGDRGRNQETQYF
TGTGCCAGCGTCGGGGACAGGGGGAGGAACCAAGAGACCCAGTACTTC
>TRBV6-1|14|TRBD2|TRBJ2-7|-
CASRKGLASGEQYF
TGTGCCAGCAGGAAAGGACTAGCCTCGGGTGAGCAGTACTTC
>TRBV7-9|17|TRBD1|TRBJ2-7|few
CASSPGQDDGGYYEQYF
TGTGCCAGCAGCCCCGGACAGGATGACGGTGGATATTACGAGCAGTACTTC
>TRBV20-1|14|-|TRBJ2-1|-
CSAIIQGAYNEQFF
TGCAGTGCCATAATCCAAGGAGCCTACAATGAGCAGTTCTTC
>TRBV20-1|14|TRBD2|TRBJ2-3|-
CSASSGGTTDTQYF
TGCAGTGCGTCTAGCGGGGGGACAACAGATACGCAGTATTTT
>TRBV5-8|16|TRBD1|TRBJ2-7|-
CASSLKQGVSGHEQYF
TGTGCCAGCAGCTTGAAACAGGGGGTAAGCGGTCACGAGCAGTACTTC
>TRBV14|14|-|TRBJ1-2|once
CASSQDRMAYGYTF
TGTGCCAGCAGCCAAGATAGGATGGCCTATGGCTACACCTTC
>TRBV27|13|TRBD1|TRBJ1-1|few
CASSQGGTLRAFF
TGTGCCAGCAGTCAGGGGGGGACACTGAGGGCTTTCTTT
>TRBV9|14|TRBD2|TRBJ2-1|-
CASSDLAGYNEQFF
TGTGCCAGCAGCGACCTAGCGGGGTACAATGAGCAGTTCTTC
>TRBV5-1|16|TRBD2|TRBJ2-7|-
CASSLGQRGFVNEQYF
TGCGCCAGCAGCTTGGGCCAGCGGGGGTTTGTTAACGAGCAGTACTTC
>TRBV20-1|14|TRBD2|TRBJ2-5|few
CSASRTSGGQTQYF
TGCAGTGCTAGCCGTACTAGCGGGGGGCAGACCCAGTACTTC
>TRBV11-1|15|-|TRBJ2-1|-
CASSPRRGWYNEQFF
TGTGCCAGCAGTCCCCGGAGGGGGTGGTACAATGAGCAGTTCTTC
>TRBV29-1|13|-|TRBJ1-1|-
CSVEETVNTEAFF
TGCAGCGTTGAGGAGACGGTGAACACTGAAGCTTTCTTT
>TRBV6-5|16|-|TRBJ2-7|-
CASSYTTSLIPLEQYF
TGTGCCAGCAGTTACACCACTAGTCTAATCCCCCTCGAGCAGTACTTC
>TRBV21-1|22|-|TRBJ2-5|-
CASSKDRGSGTGGSRLQETQYF
TGTGCCAGCAGCAAAGATCGGGGGTCGGGGACAGGGGGCTCGAGGTTGCAAGAGACCCAGTACTTC
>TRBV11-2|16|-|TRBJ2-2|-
CASSEGQLGDTGELFF
TGTGCCAGCAGCGAAGGACAGTTAGGGGACACCGGGGAGCTGTTTTTT
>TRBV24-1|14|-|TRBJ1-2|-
CATSAARPPYGYTF
TGTGCCACCAGTGCTGCCAGGCCCCCCTATGGCTACACCTTC
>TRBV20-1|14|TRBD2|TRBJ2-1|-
CSATSGGSYNEQFF
TGCAGTGCCACTAGCGGGGGCTCCTACAATGAGCAGTTCTTC
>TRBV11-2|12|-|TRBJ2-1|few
CASSFGGYEQFF
TGTGCCAGCAGCTTTGGTGGTTATGAGCAGTTCTTC
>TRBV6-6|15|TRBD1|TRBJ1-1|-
CASSASGGAYTEAFF
TGTGCCAGCAGTGCCTCAGGGGGCGCCTACACTGAAGCTTTCTTT
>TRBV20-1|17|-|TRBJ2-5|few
CSAPTIPRGVWQETQYF
TGCAGTGCCCCAACCATCCCCAGGGGAGTTTGGCAAGAGACCCAGTACTTC
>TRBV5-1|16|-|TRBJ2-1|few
CASSYIPGTTYNEQFF
TGCGCCAGCAGCTACATTCCCGGGACCACCTACAATGAGCAGTTCTTC
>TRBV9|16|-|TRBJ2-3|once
CASSPGGTGTQIRSIF
-
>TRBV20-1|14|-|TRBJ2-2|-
CSARDQGTSGELFF
TGCAGTGCTAGAGATCAAGGGACGTCCGGGGAGCTGTTTTTT
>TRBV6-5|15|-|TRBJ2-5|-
CASSSTGESRAEQYF
TGTGCCAGCAGTTCGACTGGGGAGTCTCGGGCTGAGCAGTACTTC
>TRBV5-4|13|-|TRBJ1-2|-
CASSTDGFYGYTF
TGTGCCAGCAGCACGGACGGCTTCTATGGCTACACCTTC
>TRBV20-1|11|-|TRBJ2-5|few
CSAWDTPAQYF
TGCAGTGCTTGGGACACTCCGGCCCAGTACTTC
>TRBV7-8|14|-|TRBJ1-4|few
CASSPTGRNEKLFF
TGTGCCAGCAGCCCCACAGGGAGAAATGAAAAACTGTTTTTT
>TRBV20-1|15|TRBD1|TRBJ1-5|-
CSASLDRVLNQPQHF
TGCAGTGCTAGTCTAGACAGGGTTCTCAATCAGCCCCAGCATTTT
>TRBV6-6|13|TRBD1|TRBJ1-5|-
CASTGQGDQPQHF
TGTGCCAGCACCGGACAGGGGGACCAGCCCCAGCATTTT
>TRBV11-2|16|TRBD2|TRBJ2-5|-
CASNSFGGAGEETQYF
TGTGCCAGCAACTCCTTCGGGGGGGCTGGGGAAGAGACCCAGTACTTC
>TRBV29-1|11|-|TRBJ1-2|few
CSVTQNYGYTF
TGCAGCGTTACTCAAAACTATGGCTACACCTTC
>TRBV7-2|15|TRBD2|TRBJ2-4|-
CASSLWAGGRDIQYF
TGTGCCAGCAGCTTGTGGGCGGGGGGACGGGACATTCAGTACTTC
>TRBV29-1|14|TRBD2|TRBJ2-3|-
CSVRPGGGTDTQYF
TGCAGCGTCCGGCCCGGGGGAGGGACAGATACGCAGTATTTT
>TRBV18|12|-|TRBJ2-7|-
CASSPGNYEQYF
TGTGCCAGCTCACCCGGGAACTACGAGCAGTACTTC
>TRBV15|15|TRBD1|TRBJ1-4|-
CATSRSQGDGEKLFF
TGTGCCACCAGCAGATCGCAGGGGGACGGTGAAAAACTGTTTTTT
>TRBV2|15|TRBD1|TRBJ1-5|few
CASSGRTGSNQPQHF
TGTGCCAGCAGTGGGAGGACAGGTAGCAATCAGCCCCAGCATTTT
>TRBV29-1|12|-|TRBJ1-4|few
CSVDQGDKKLFF
TGCAGCGTTGATCAGGGAGACAAAAAACTGTTTTTT
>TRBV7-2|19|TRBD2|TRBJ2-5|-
CASSSRWAGGNPQQETQYF
TGTGCCAGCAGCTCTCGTTGGGCGGGGGGGAACCCTCAGCAAGAGACCCAGTACTTC
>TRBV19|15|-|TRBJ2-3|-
CASSIDYLATDTQYF
TGTGCCAGTAGTATTGACTACTTAGCGACCGATACGCAGTATTTT
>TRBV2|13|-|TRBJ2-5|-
CASRPGVRETQYF
TGTGCCAGCAGGCCAGGGGTACGGGAGACCCAGTACTTC
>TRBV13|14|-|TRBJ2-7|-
CASSSRQAAYEQYF
TGTGCCAGCAGCAGCCGACAGGCAGCCTACGAGCAGTACTTC
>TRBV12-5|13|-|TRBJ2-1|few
CASVYRGAGEQFF
TGTGCTAGTGTCTATCGGGGTGCCGGGGAGCAGTTCTTC
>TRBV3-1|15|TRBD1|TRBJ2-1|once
CASSHPGTGNNEQFF
TGTGCCAGCAGCCACCCCGGGACAGGGAACAATGAGCAGTTCTTC
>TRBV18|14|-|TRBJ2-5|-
CACRETHLSETQYF
TGTGCCTGTAGGGAGACCCATTTATCGGAGACCCAGTACTTC